The 26 T cell receptor beta chains below were found in one sample sequenced in a study of blood T cells in healthy people across ages. A second PCR of 7 to 11 cycles used a sample-barcoded 5' primer and a J-beta primer mix. TCRdb reprocessed the 5' RACE reads with MiXCR, giving one entry per CDR3 protein. In the table there are hundreds of thousands of distinct CDR3 sequences, roughly 58% of which are singletons. The sequencing input was blood. The receptors stem from a man aged 60-69 years in good health.

A note on this clonotype: A read error may be the cause here, since a much bigger clone is one base away. The chain links TRBV3-1 to TRBJ2-5, with 8 nucleotides matching TRBD2. This CDR3 has 15 amino acids. V was clipped by 1 base and J by 1 base; unmatched bases: 2. Per the germline V gene, CDR1 is LGHDT and CDR2 is YNNKEL (reference sequence). CDR3 nucleotide sequence: TGTGCCAGCAGCCAAGCGCGGGGGGCCCAAGAGACCCAGTACTTC. It is translated as CASSQARGAQETQYF.

The chain uses TRBV29-1 and TRBJ2-6, with D hard to call. CDR3 length equals 14 residues. Trimming removed 1 base from V and 3 bases from J, with 7 bases in between. Germline CDR1 SQVTM, CDR2 ANQGSEA. Here the CDR3 reads CSVEGGIGANVLTF. The CDR3, as DNA: TGCAGCGTTGAAGGGGGAATTGGGGCCAACGTCCTGACTTTC.

The chain combines TRBV27 with TRBJ2-7; perhaps D is TRBD1 or TRBD2 (5 bases each). The length of the CDR3 is 17 residues. Germline values: CDR1 MNHEY, CDR2 SMNVEV (reference sequence). V was shortened by 3 bases and J by 2 bases, with 20 bases between the two germline ends. CDR3 amino acids: CASSLYPRDRWPYEQYF. CDR3 DNA sequence: TGTGCCAGCAGTTTGTACCCCCGGGACCGCTGGCCCTACGAGCAGTACTTC.

Ten or more counts support this clonotype. This rearrangement joins TRBV20-1 to TRBJ2-7; 9 bases map to TRBD2. The CDR3 is 15 residues long. Germline CDR1 DFQATT, CDR2 SNEGSKA (reference sequence). With V trimmed by 2 bases and J by 3 bases, 8 bases remained unmatched. CDR3 region: CSARPAGSGGYEQYF. Written as DNA, the CDR3 is TGCAGTGCTAGACCTGCGGGTAGCGGGGGCTACGAGCAGTACTTC.

This clonotype was seen a few times. The J gene is TRBJ1-1, the V gene TRBV10-3, with D maybe TRBD1 (6 bases). The CDR3 covers 12 residues. Between the trimmed V and J ends, which lost 6 bases and 7 bases, there was a span of 12 bases. CDR1 is ENHRY and CDR2 is SYGVKD in the germline V gene. The CDR3 here is CAISGQKGEAFF. The CDR3 DNA follows: TGTGCCATCAGCGGACAGAAGGGTGAAGCTTTCTTT.

The chain couples TRBV9 to TRBJ1-2, with D uncertain. The CDR3 runs 13 residues. Between the trimmed V and J ends, which lost 0 bases and 9 bases, there was a span of 12 bases. The germline gives CDR1 SGDLS, CDR2 YYNGEE. The CDR3: CASSVVSPGSYTF. Written as DNA, the CDR3 is TGTGCCAGCAGCGTAGTAAGTCCCGGAAGCTACACCTTC. The whole variable domain, filled in from reference TRBV9 and TRBJ1-2, reads DSGVTQTPKHLITATGQRVTLRCSPRSGDLSVYWYQQSLDQGLQFLIQYYNGEERAKGNILERFSAQQFPDLHSELNLSSLELGDSALYFCASSVVSPGSYTFGSGTRLTVV.

The chain has TRBV29-1 and TRBJ1-5; D call uncertain. Germline V gene lookup returns CDR1 SQVTM and CDR2 ANQGSEA. This CDR3 is 15 amino acids long. Between the trimmed V and J ends, which lost 4 bases and 2 bases, there was a span of 15 bases. The DNA of the CDR3 is TGCAGCGTTGGGCAGGATCCCGCGGGCAATCAGCCCCAGCATTTT. It is translated as CSVGQDPAGNQPQHF.

This clonotype was detected many times. The genes are TRBV7-2 and TRBJ2-7; D is perhaps TRBD1 or TRBD2 (5 bases each). Per the germline V gene, CDR1 is SGHTA and CDR2 is FQGNSA. This CDR3 region has 15 residues. With 1 base removed from V and 2 bases from J, the gap between germline ends came to 12 bases. CDR3 nucleotide sequence: TGTGCCAGCAGCTTAGGAGGGACGGCCGCCTACGAGCAGTACTTC. Residues: CASSLGGTAAYEQYF.

The rearrangement joins TRBV9 to TRBJ2-5; D unclear. The germline V and J ends were trimmed by 2 bases and 6 bases, with 11 bases remaining between them. This CDR3 has 13 residues. CDR1 is SGDLS, CDR2 YYNGEE, per germline. CDR3 DNA: TGTGCCAGCAGCGTTTCCCCTACTAAGACCCAGTACTTC. Protein: CASSVSPTKTQYF.

The chain is built from TRBV12-3 or TRBV12-4 and TRBJ1-6, with 12 bases that match TRBD1. The V gene end was trimmed by 5 bases and the J gene end by 13 bases; junction bases not matched to a gene: 6. This CDR3 spans 14 amino acids. The CDR3 nucleotides are TGTGCCAGCAGTCCCGGGACAGGGGGCGTGCCCCTCCACTTT. Protein product: CASSPGTGGVPLHF.

This chain links TRBV7-2 with TRBJ1-2, with a weak D call TRBD1 (6 bases). Trimming took off 5 bases at V and 8 bases at J, with 18 bases between the two ends. Germline loops: CDR1 SGHTA, CDR2 FQGNSA. The CDR3 length is 14 residues. CDR3 region: CASSPGWGARGYTF. In DNA, the CDR3 is TGTGCCAGCAGCCCCGGCTGGGGGGCGAGAGGCTACACCTTC.

The V and J genes are TRBV19 and TRBJ2-7; the D is unclear. The assigned J gene may be wrong: the sequence end matches TRBJ2-5 better. Germline lookup yields CDR1 LNHDA and CDR2 SQIVND (reference sequence). CDR3 length: 14 amino acids. CDR3 coding DNA: TGTGCCAGTAGTATGAGTAGCTCCGTGGAGACCCAGTACTTC. Amino acids: CASSMSSSVETQYF.

The chain joins TRBV5-1 to TRBJ1-4; 8 nucleotides line up with TRBD1. The germline gives CDR1 SGHRS, CDR2 YFSETQ. The CDR3 is 15 residues long. The J segment lost 8 bases and the V segment lost 4 bases, leaving 10 bases of the junction unmatched. Here the CDR3 reads CASSDPTGGGEKLFF. In nucleotides, the CDR3 is TGCGCCAGCAGCGACCCCACAGGGGGAGGAGAAAAACTGTTTTTT.

This clonotype turned up a few times. The chain couples TRBV20-1 to TRBJ2-7, with 8 bases that match TRBD1. There are 15 residues in the CDR3. Unmatched junction bases numbered 8, after V lost 1 base and J lost 3 bases. In germline, CDR1 is DFQATT, CDR2 SNEGSKA (reference sequence). In DNA, the CDR3 is TGCAGTGCTAGAGGGGATACCGGGACAGGCTACGAGCAGTACTTC. Translation gives CSARGDTGTGYEQYF.

The genes are TRBV5-1 and TRBJ2-5; 9 bases agree with TRBD1. The CDR3 covers 15 residues. CDR1 and CDR2 from the germline V gene are SGHRS and YFSETQ. The J segment lost 3 bases and the V segment lost 3 bases, leaving 6 bases of the junction unmatched. This chain's CDR3 is CASSSSGTGKETQYF. The CDR3 nucleotides read TGCGCCAGCAGCTCCTCCGGGACAGGGAAAGAGACCCAGTACTTC.

This clonotype was seen only a few times. The chain joins TRBV9 to TRBJ2-5, with D tentatively TRBD1 (6 bases). This CDR3 region has 13 residues. V was trimmed by 4 bases and J by 3 bases, leaving 10 bases between them. Germline V lookup: CDR1 SGDLS, CDR2 YYNGEE. The CDR3: CASSIRTEETQYF. CDR3 in DNA: TGTGCCAGCAGCATTCGGACAGAAGAGACCCAGTACTTC.

The chain is built from TRBV12-3 or TRBV12-4 and TRBJ2-7; possibly TRBD1 for D (6 bases). This CDR3 comprises 13 residues. V lost 5 bases to trimming and J lost 5 bases, with 13 bases between them. The CDR3 DNA reads TGTGCCAGCAGTAACCACAGGGTCCACGAGCAGTACTTC. This sequence encodes CASSNHRVHEQYF.

This clonotype was counted only a few times. The V gene is TRBV7-4, the J gene TRBJ2-7, with 9 bases identical to TRBD2. Losses at the gene ends were 1 base for V and 3 bases for J; bases not matched to a gene: 4. CDR1 and CDR2 (germline): SGHVT, SQSDAQ. There are 15 residues in the CDR3. The CDR3 DNA reads TGTGCCAGCAGCTTAGAACGAGCGGGGGGCTACGAGCAGTACTTC. It encodes CASSLERAGGYEQYF.

The gene calls are TRBV15 and TRBJ2-1; D call uncertain. Germline values: CDR1 LNHNV, CDR2 YYDKDF (reference sequence). The CDR3 runs to 14 residues. V was pared by 2 bases and J by 9 bases, with 14 bases between. The CDR3 loop reads CATSRPLGKIEQFF. Written as DNA, the CDR3 is TGTGCCACCAGCAGACCCTTGGGCAAGATTGAGCAGTTCTTC.

This chain joins TRBV29-1 and TRBJ2-3, with 7 positions matching TRBD2. The CDR3 runs to 16 residues. Germline CDR1 SQVTM, CDR2 ANQGSEA. The junction had 9 bases not matched to a gene; V was cut back by 1 base and J by 2 bases. This CDR3 is CSVEAGRGTFTDTQYF. The CDR3 coding sequence is TGCAGCGTTGAAGCGGGGCGGGGGACTTTCACAGATACGCAGTATTTT.

With respect to this clonotype: One end of the junction is discordant with germline, which a read error may explain. The rearrangement links TRBV5-1 to TRBJ1-1, with D unresolved. CDR1 and CDR2 (germline): SGHRS, YFSETQ. The length of the CDR3 is 15 residues. The CDR3 reads CASNLYGIGDGEAFF. CDR3 nucleotide sequence: TGCGCCAGCAACTTGTATGGTATCGGGGATGGTGAAGCTTTCTTT.

This chain links TRBV4-2 with TRBJ2-1, with 11 positions matching TRBD1. Germline V gene data show CDR1 as LGHNA and CDR2 as YNFKEQ. Trimming removed 1 base from V and 8 bases from J; junction bases left unmatched: 7. This CDR3 spans 16 amino acids. Here the CDR3 DNA reads TGTGCCAGCAGCCAAGCAATGGGACAGGGGGTCTATGAGCAGTTCTTC. Its protein is CASSQAMGQGVYEQFF.

This clonotype has only one observation. V is TRBV5-1 and J is TRBJ1-4, with 7 bases fitting TRBD1. The V gene's germline CDR1 is SGHRS and CDR2 YFSETQ. V shed 4 bases, J shed 7 bases, and the junction held 4 bases outside the gene matches. This CDR3 is 13 amino acids long. CDR3 residues: CASSDRQGEKLFF. For the CDR3, the DNA is TGCGCCAGCAGCGACAGACAGGGTGAAAAACTGTTTTTT. Based on the CDR3 plus reference TRBV5-1 and TRBJ1-4, the full variable domain is KAGVTQTPRYLIKTRGQQVTLSCSPISGHRSVSWYQQTPGQGLQFLFEYFSETQRNKGNFPGRFSGRQFSNSRSEMNVSTLELGDSALYLCASSDRQGEKLFFGSGTQLSVL.

This clonotype was detected a few times. The genes are TRBV10-3 and TRBJ2-7, with 9 nucleotides matching TRBD1. The germline V gene has CDR1 ENHRY and CDR2 SYGVKD. The CDR3 totals 13 residues. Trimming took 3 bases from V and 5 from J; bases not matched to a gene: 2. As DNA, the CDR3 is TGTGCCATCAGTGATTGGACAGGGGACGAGCAGTACTTC. Its protein product is CAISDWTGDEQYF.

The rearrangement joins TRBV18 to TRBJ1-4; D unresolved. The CDR3 totals 14 residues. Germline CDR1 is KGHSH and CDR2 is LQKENI. The ends were cut back, 0 bases at V and 8 bases at J, with 10 bases in the middle. CDR3 in DNA: TGTGCCAGCTCACCACCGGTAGGGCCCGAAAAACTGTTTTTT. This codes for CASSPPVGPEKLFF.

CDR3 sequence reads: CSHRVQETQYF. The CDR3, as DNA: TGCAGTCACAGGGTCCAAGAGACCCAGTACTTC. This chain links TRBV29-1 with TRBJ2-5, with a tentative D call TRBD1 (6 bases). The CDR3 sequence is 11 residues long. Germline V gene data show CDR1 as SQVTM and CDR2 as ANQGSEA.